This is a list of T cell receptor beta chains from one sample in a study of shared clonotypes between healthy human individuals. Clones were sequenced by immunoSEQ multiplex PCR, and TCRdb holds only the in-frame ones, with some missing. The table shows millions of clones, with just over 90% occurring only once. What was sequenced was naive CD4+ T cells sorted from blood. The receptors were gathered from a man aged 18 to 35 in good health. CDR3s include the opening cysteine and the closing phenylalanine or tryptophan. The order of the fields is V gene, J gene, clone size, D gene, CDR3 protein, CDR3 DNA. D genes are given only for firm matches. The size entry is marked missing in some rows and otherwise reads once, few, many or a size class.

>TRBV4-2|TRBJ2-7|-|TRBD2
CASSPRAIAGVDVVQGDEQYF
TGTGCCAGCAGCCCACGGGCCATAGCGGGAGTAGACGTTGTACAAGGGGACGAGCAGTACTTC
>TRBV19|TRBJ1-4|-|-
CASSWGKGSANEKLFF
TGTGCCAGTAGTTGGGGGAAGGGTTCCGCTAATGAAAAACTGTTTTTT
>TRBV5-1|TRBJ2-2|-|-
CASSLALDTGELFF
TGCGCCAGCAGCTTGGCCTTGGACACCGGGGAGCTGTTTTTT
>TRBV19|TRBJ1-2|-|-
CASMRDGGGYGYTF
TGTGCCAGTATGCGGGACGGCGGGGGTTATGGCTACACCTTC
>TRBV5-1|TRBJ1-2|-|-
CASSLESGDYGYTF
TGCGCCAGCAGCTTGGAATCAGGGGACTATGGCTACACCTTC
>TRBV5-6|TRBJ2-3|-|-
CASSWQAQSLTDTQYF
TGTGCCAGCAGCTGGCAGGCACAGTCTCTCACAGATACGCAGTATTTT
>TRBV5-1|TRBJ2-2|-|-
CASFTSRGRNTGELFF
TGCGCCAGCTTCACTTCGAGGGGGAGGAACACCGGGGAGCTGTTTTTT
>TRBV7-2|TRBJ1-1|-|-
CASSQQGLNTEAFF
TGTGCCAGCAGCCAACAGGGCTTGAACACTGAAGCTTTCTTT
>TRBV7-6|TRBJ2-5|-|-
CASSLTIGKGQETQYF
TGTGCCAGCAGCTTAACGATTGGAAAAGGTCAAGAGACCCAGTACTTC
>TRBV5-5|TRBJ2-2|-|-
CASSLGQGTFTGELFF
TGTGCCAGCAGCTTGGGGCAGGGGACCTTCACCGGGGAGCTGTTTTTT
>TRBV18|TRBJ1-5|-|-
CASSPEGGGQPQHF
TGTGCCAGCTCACCGGAGGGAGGCGGTCAGCCCCAGCATTTT
>TRBV5-1|TRBJ2-1|-|-
CASSLSTGINEQFF
TGCGCCAGCAGCTTATCGACGGGGATCAATGAGCAGTTCTTC
>TRBV7-9|TRBJ1-1|-|TRBD1
CASSLGQGDTEAFF
TGTGCCAGCAGCTTGGGACAGGGGGACACTGAAGCTTTCTTT
>TRBV5-4|TRBJ2-2|-|TRBD2
CASSRTSLNTGELFF
TGTGCCAGCAGCCGGACTAGCCTGAACACCGGGGAGCTGTTTTTT
>TRBV9|TRBJ2-5|-|TRBD2
CASSVTSGKETQYF
TGTGCCAGCAGCGTTACTAGCGGGAAGGAGACCCAGTACTTC
>TRBV6-4|TRBJ1-1|few|-
CASSDSIRDTEAFF
TGTGCCAGCAGTGACTCGATTAGGGACACTGAAGCTTTCTTT
>TRBV2|TRBJ2-3|-|-
CASGRATDTQYF
TGTGCCAGCGGTCGGGCCACAGATACGCAGTATTTT
>TRBV30|TRBJ2-1|-|-
CAWSFPNLAYNEQFF
TGTGCCTGGAGTTTCCCCAACCTGGCCTACAATGAGCAGTTCTTC
>TRBV30|TRBJ1-1|-|-
CAWSYQGPTEAFF
TGTGCCTGGAGTTACCAGGGACCCACTGAAGCTTTCTTT
>TRBV6-6|TRBJ2-3|-|-
CASGNGLPRTDTQYF
TGTGCCAGCGGGAATGGGCTCCCACGCACAGATACGCAGTATTTT
>TRBV6-1|TRBJ2-3|-|-
CASSDKGRTDTQYF
TGTGCCAGCAGTGACAAGGGACGCACAGATACGCAGTATTTT
>TRBV2|TRBJ2-1|-|-
CASGLYDEQFF
TGTGCCAGCGGACTTTACGATGAGCAGTTCTTC
>TRBV5-1|TRBJ1-4|-|-
CASSLDYTAGVNEKLFF
TGCGCCAGCAGCTTGGACTACACGGCGGGGGTTAATGAAAAACTGTTTTTT
>TRBV19|TRBJ2-6|-|TRBD1
CASRPTGGAGANVLTF
TGTGCCAGTAGGCCTACAGGGGGCGCTGGGGCCAACGTCCTGACTTTC
>TRBV11-3|TRBJ2-5|-|-
CASSLNKGSQETQYF
TGTGCCAGCAGCTTAAATAAGGGCTCCCAAGAGACCCAGTACTTC
>TRBV6-1|TRBJ2-4|-|-
CASSVGAVAKNIQYF
TGTGCCAGCAGTGTGGGCGCGGTAGCCAAAAACATTCAGTACTTC
>TRBV2|TRBJ2-5|-|-
CASRDSAETQYF
TGTGCCAGCAGGGACAGTGCAGAGACCCAGTACTTC
>TRBV10-2|TRBJ1-1|-|-
CASSDTAIVSRAFF
TGCGCCAGCAGTGACACCGCGATCGTAAGCAGAGCTTTCTTT
>TRBV21-1|TRBJ2-7|-|-
CASSKGADGSFGYEQYF
TGTGCCAGCAGCAAAGGGGCCGACGGGAGTTTTGGGTACGAGCAGTACTTC
>TRBV28|TRBJ1-5|-|-
CASSLAGGRYQPQHF
TGTGCCAGCAGTTTAGCCGGGGGAAGGTATCAGCCCCAGCATTTT
>TRBV7-2|TRBJ2-3|-|TRBD2
CASSQLGLVQYTQYF
TGTGCCAGCAGCCAACTGGGACTAGTGCAATATACGCAGTATTTT
>TRBV29-1|TRBJ1-2|-|TRBD1
CSVKQGNYGYTF
TGCAGCGTAAAACAGGGGAACTATGGCTACACCTTC